This T cell receptor beta chain was obtained from a study of vaccination and CD4 T cells after COVID-19. CDR1 and CDR2 from the germline V gene are DFQATT and SNEGSKA (reference sequence). Trimming stripped 2 bases from V and 6 bases from J, with 10 bases between. The CDR3 sequence is 13 residues long. An Oncomine TCR Beta short-read assay was used to sequence the DNA from cultured CD4+ T cells. MiXCR, run by TCRdb on the PCR reads, gives a single entry per CDR3 protein. Of about 12,000 distinct CDR3 sequences in the sample, approximately 59% were seen once. Treatment indicated: 10-day PBMC culture with coronavirus spike peptide pools or control peptides (ViraFEST assay). This clonotype counts as hyperexpanded. Its matching antigen is unknown.

The material sequenced was CD4+ T cells from blood, cultured in vitro. V usage is TRBV20-1 and J usage is TRBJ2-2; D remains unclear. The TCR was taken from a human donor who had recovered from COVID-19. The CDR3 sequence is CSARNRAAGELFF. The CDR3 coding sequence is TGCAGTGCTAGAAACCGGGCTGCCGGGGAGCTGTTTTTT.